The rows below give T cell receptor beta chains drawn from one sample of a study of cytomegalovirus exposure and HLA in healthy donors. The repertoire was sequenced with immunoSEQ multiplex PCR; TCRdb's copy has only in-frame clones and lacks some. The repertoire holds some 150,000 clones, with around 86% as singletons. The sequenced material came from PBMCs. Every receptor here comes from a female donor in good health and CMV-seronegative. CDR3s include the opening cysteine and the closing phenylalanine or tryptophan. The D gene is left open where the match is weak. A clone size is listed for some rows: how often the clone was seen (once, few, many), or a class if it is expanded.

cdr3_aa cdr3_nt j_call clone_size d_call v_call
CASTQGRGTSGSNEQFF TGTGCCAGCACTCAGGGACGGGGGACTAGCGGTTCTAATGAGCAGTTCTTC TRBJ2-1 NA TRBD2 TRBV2
CASSLRVLATGVRAGELFF TGTGCCAGCAGCCTTAGGGTCCTAGCGACCGGGGTGCGTGCCGGGGAGCTGTTTTTT TRBJ2-2 NA NA TRBV27
CASSVDRNYGYTF TGTGCCAGCAGCGTAGACAGGAACTATGGCTACACCTTC TRBJ1-2 few NA TRBV9
CASSINPDRGSSGANVLTF TGTGCCAGCAGCATAAACCCGGACAGGGGTTCCTCTGGGGCCAACGTCCTGACTTTC TRBJ2-6 NA TRBD1 TRBV7-6
CSVPQTGVFGELGEQFF TGCAGCGTCCCACAGACAGGGGTTTTTGGTGAGCTAGGTGAGCAGTTCTTC TRBJ2-1 NA TRBD1 TRBV29-1
CASSLDGRVLAGVTDTQYF TGTGCCAGCAGCTTAGATGGAAGGGTCCTAGCGGGAGTAACCGATACGCAGTATTTT TRBJ2-3 NA TRBD2 TRBV11-2
CASSPRAGAYRTDTQYF TGTGCCAGCAGTCCCCGTGCGGGAGCGTATCGCACAGATACGCAGTATTTT TRBJ2-3 NA TRBD2 TRBV28
CSVDTGGGGEQYF TGCAGCGTTGATACAGGGGGCGGCGGCGAGCAGTACTTC TRBJ2-7 once TRBD1 TRBV29-1
CASSPALAGAYNEQFF TGTGCCAGCAGCCCAGCCCTAGCGGGAGCTTACAATGAGCAGTTCTTC TRBJ2-1 once TRBD2 TRBV7-8
CASTPGQGYFEQYF TGTGCCAGCACCCCGGGACAGGGTTATTTCGAGCAGTACTTC TRBJ2-7 NA TRBD1 TRBV19
CASSEMDRVAEAFF TGTGCCAGCAGCGAGATGGACAGGGTCGCTGAAGCTTTCTTT TRBJ1-1 NA TRBD1 TRBV5-4
CASSQEPAGVPTETQYF TGCGCCAGCAGCCAAGAGCCGGCAGGCGTACCTACAGAGACCCAGTACTTC TRBJ2-5 NA NA TRBV4-1
CASSLYRSYEQYF TGTGCCAGCAGCTTGTACAGGTCCTACGAGCAGTACTTC TRBJ2-7 NA NA TRBV5-6
CAWKPAGGPGEKLFF TGTGCCTGGAAACCCGCCGGGGGGCCGGGTGAAAAACTGTTTTTT TRBJ1-4 NA NA TRBV30
CASSLLSKGQGNQPQHF TGTGCCAGCAGTTTATTAAGTAAGGGGCAGGGCAATCAGCCCCAGCATTTT TRBJ1-5 NA NA TRBV28
CASSLEGVIGEQYF TGTGCCAGCAGCTTAGAGGGGGTAATAGGCGAGCAGTACTTC TRBJ2-7 NA NA TRBV7-9
CATSRSSGNEQYF TGTGCCACCAGCAGATCTAGCGGGAACGAGCAGTACTTC TRBJ2-7 NA TRBD2 TRBV15
CASSERDIESSGNTIYF TGTGCCAGCAGTGAGAGGGACATCGAGAGCTCTGGAAACACCATATATTTT TRBJ1-3 once NA TRBV25-1
CASSSGMMGYEQYF TGTGCCAGCAGCTCAGGGATGATGGGCTACGAGCAGTACTTC TRBJ2-7 NA NA TRBV5-6
CASSLLAPLYEQYF TGTGCCAGCAGCCTACTAGCGCCACTTTACGAGCAGTACTTC TRBJ2-7 NA TRBD2 TRBV7-2
CASSQLAVQETQYF TGCGCCAGCAGCCAACTAGCGGTCCAAGAGACCCAGTACTTC TRBJ2-5 NA TRBD2 TRBV5-1
CASSTGTAKYEQYF TGTGCCAGTAGTACCGGGACAGCCAAATACGAGCAGTACTTC TRBJ2-7 NA TRBD1 TRBV19
CASSEAGSGNTIYF TGTGCCAGCAGTGAGGCAGGGTCCGGAAACACCATATATTTT TRBJ1-3 NA NA TRBV25-1
CASSPRRENQPQHF TGTGCCAGCAGCCCTAGACGGGAAAATCAGCCCCAGCATTTT TRBJ1-5 NA NA TRBV2
CASSQEVRTGPPYGYTF TGTGCCAGCAGCCAAGAGGTTAGAACAGGGCCCCCCTATGGCTACACCTTC TRBJ1-2 NA NA TRBV4-2
CASSPYTGPWETQYF TGTGCCAGCTCACCATACACTGGGCCCTGGGAGACCCAGTACTTC TRBJ2-5 once NA TRBV18
CASSREDRDTDTQYF TGTGCCAGTAGTAGGGAGGACAGGGACACAGATACGCAGTATTTT TRBJ2-3 NA TRBD1 TRBV19
CASSEALSGYHYEQYF TGTGCCAGCAGTGAAGCGTTGAGCGGATACCATTACGAGCAGTACTTC TRBJ2-7 NA NA TRBV2
CASSPGGAGYEQYF TGTGCCAGCAGTCCAGGGGGCGCAGGCTACGAGCAGTACTTC TRBJ2-7 NA TRBD1 TRBV27
CASIPEVSGTEAFF TGTGCCAGCATACCTGAGGTCTCGGGAACTGAAGCTTTCTTT TRBJ1-1 NA NA TRBV25-1
CASSFGDRGISYEQYF TGTGCCAGCAGCTTTGGGGACAGGGGGATATCCTACGAGCAGTACTTC TRBJ2-7 NA TRBD1 TRBV5-8
CASSQHGTSGSYEQYF TGCGCCAGCAGCCAACATGGGACTAGCGGGAGCTACGAGCAGTACTTC TRBJ2-7 NA TRBD2 TRBV4-1
CASSLVGGQAYTYEQYF TGTGCCAGCAGCTTAGTGGGCGGGCAGGCGTATACCTACGAGCAGTACTTC TRBJ2-7 NA NA TRBV11-2
CASSTGGQGAMDTQYF TGTGCCAGCAGTACAGGGGGACAGGGGGCGATGGATACGCAGTATTTT TRBJ2-3 NA TRBD1 TRBV28
CASASPSGAFSGANVLTF TGTGCCAGTGCGTCCCCTAGCGGGGCATTCTCTGGGGCCAACGTCCTGACTTTC TRBJ2-6 NA TRBD2 TRBV19
CASSELRNEQYF TGTGCCAGCAGTGAACTCAGGAACGAGCAGTACTTC TRBJ2-7 NA NA TRBV6-1
CASSPGLAGGTDTQYF TGTGCCAGCAGCCCTGGACTAGCGGGGGGCACAGATACGCAGTATTTT TRBJ2-3 NA TRBD2 TRBV11-2
CASSPGTASYNEQFF TGTGCCAGTAGTCCCGGGACAGCCTCCTACAATGAGCAGTTCTTC TRBJ2-1 NA TRBD1 TRBV19
CASSLARQGGSTEAFF TGTGCCAGCAGCTTGGCCCGGCAGGGAGGGAGCACTGAAGCTTTCTTT TRBJ1-1 few NA TRBV5-4
CASLFRGSGANVLTF TGTGCCAGCCTCTTCAGGGGATCTGGGGCCAACGTCCTGACTTTC TRBJ2-6 NA NA TRBV2
CASKGASGEKLFF TGTGCCAGCAAGGGAGCGTCCGGTGAAAAACTGTTTTTT TRBJ1-4 NA NA TRBV27
CASSATVPSSGNTIYF TGTGCCAGCAGTGCGACAGTACCCAGCTCTGGAAACACCATATATTTT TRBJ1-3 NA NA TRBV6-1
CASNSGTDTQYF TGTGCCAGCAACTCCGGCACAGATACGCAGTATTTT TRBJ2-3 NA NA TRBV5-6
CASSLPRTGDKNTEAFF TGTGCCAGCAGCTTACCGCGGACAGGGGATAAGAACACTGAAGCTTTCTTT TRBJ1-1 few TRBD1 TRBV7-9
CASSLGAGVADTQYF TGTGCCAGCAGCTTAGGGGCGGGTGTGGCAGATACGCAGTATTTT TRBJ2-3 NA NA TRBV13